A single sample gave rise to the 30 T cell receptor beta chains below, sequenced in a study of control samples from healthy donors and cancer patients. The data were produced by immunoSEQ multiplex PCR, yet TCRdb's version contains in-frame clones alone and is incomplete. The repertoire holds some 150,000 clones, with roughly 90% as singletons. The sequencing input was blood. The receptors derive from a man aged 25 to 40 in good health.

The genes are TRBV6-5 and TRBJ2-1; tentative D call: TRBD2 (6 bases). V was shortened by 4 bases and J by 3 bases, with 16 bases between the two germline ends. The V gene's germline CDR1 is MNHEY and CDR2 SVGAGI. The CDR3 extends over 16 amino acids. The CDR3 DNA reads TGTGCCAGCAGTTCTCCTAGCGCGGTACACTACAATGAGCAGTTCTTC. Its translation: CASSSPSAVHYNEQFF.

The rearrangement uses TRBV7-3 and TRBJ2-2; D remains unclear. This CDR3 has 12 amino acids. The V and J ends lost 5 bases and 4 bases respectively, with 5 bases between them. Germline V gives CDR1 SGHTA, CDR2 FQGTGA. The CDR3 DNA sequence: TGTGCCAGCAGCCCGGGCACCGGGGAGCTGTTTTTT. This codes for CASSPGTGELFF. Using reference TRBV7-3 and TRBJ2-2 for the parts outside the CDR3, the full variable domain is GAGVSQTPSNKVTEKGKYVELRCDPISGHTALYWYRQSLGQGPEFLIYFQGTGAADDSGLPNDRFFAVRPEGSVSTLKIQRTERGDSAVYLCASSPGTGELFFGEGSRLTVL.

V and J are TRBV4-1 and TRBJ2-3, with unresolved D. CDR3 length: 15 residues. Germline CDR1 reads MGHRA; CDR2 reads YSYEKL. V lost 1 base, J lost 5 bases, and 13 bases lay in between. CDR3 sequence reads: CASSQVLSSEDTQYF. The CDR3 coding sequence is TGCGCCAGCAGCCAAGTTCTGTCGTCAGAAGATACGCAGTATTTT.

The gene calls are TRBV28 and TRBJ2-5; D is perhaps TRBD1 (6 bases). The CDR3 has 14 amino acids. V gave up 3 bases and J gave up 4 bases, with 12 bases separating them. CDR1 is MDHEN and CDR2 is SYDVKM in the germline V gene. In DNA, the CDR3 is TGTGCCAGCAGTTTTTTGGGGGCATCAGAGACCCAGTACTTC. Translated: CASSFLGASETQYF.

The rearrangement joins TRBV9 to TRBJ2-5; D may be TRBD1 (6 bases). Germline CDR1 reads SGDLS; CDR2 reads YYNGEE. This CDR3 is 14 amino acids long. V gave up 0 bases and J gave up 3 bases, with 9 bases separating them. As DNA, the CDR3 is TGTGCCAGCAGCGTAGAACAGGGTAAAGAGACCCAGTACTTC. Translated, it gives CASSVEQGKETQYF.

This chain connects TRBV7-3 to TRBJ2-1; 7 positions agree with TRBD2. CDR3 length: 16 residues. The V and J ends lost 5 bases and 7 bases, in that order; junction bases with no gene match: 14. Germline V CDR1 and CDR2: SGHTA, FQGTGA. The CDR3 reads CASSPHPGGGKNEQFF. In DNA, the CDR3 is TGTGCCAGCAGCCCCCACCCGGGAGGTGGAAAGAATGAGCAGTTCTTC.

The chain uses TRBV24-1 and TRBJ2-5; D may be TRBD1 (6 bases). Germline V gives CDR1 KGHDR, CDR2 SFDVKD. The CDR3 runs to 15 residues. V was pared by 0 bases and J by 0 bases, with 7 bases between. The CDR3 DNA follows: TGTGCCACCAGTGATTTGAGGGACAACCAAGAGACCCAGTACTTC. Amino acids: CATSDLRDNQETQYF.

The chain combines TRBV5-6 with TRBJ2-2; D tentatively reads TRBD1 or TRBD2 (5 bases each). The germline V gene has CDR1 SGHDT and CDR2 YYEEEE. This CDR3 has 17 residues. The V gene lost 4 bases and the J gene lost 0 bases, with 16 bases spanning the gap. The DNA of the CDR3 is TGTGCCAGCAGCGAGGCGGGTAGGACATCGAACACCGGGGAGCTGTTTTTT. The encoded protein is CASSEAGRTSNTGELFF. The complete variable domain, with remaining parts taken from reference TRBV5-6 and TRBJ2-2, reads DAGVTQSPTHLIKTRGQQVTLRCSPKSGHDTVSWYQQALGQGPQFIFQYYEEEERQRGNFPDRFSGHQFPNYSSELNVNALLLGDSALYLCASSEAGRTSNTGELFFGEGSRLTVL.

The chain carries TRBV11-2 and TRBJ2-1, with D tentatively TRBD1 (6 bases). Deletions cut 3 bases from V and 4 bases from J, with 13 bases between. The CDR3 is 15 residues long. Germline assignment: CDR1 SGHAT and CDR2 FQNNGV. CDR3 in amino acids: CASSFFRGPYNEQFF. The CDR3 nucleotides read TGTGCCAGCAGCTTTTTCAGGGGCCCTTACAATGAGCAGTTCTTC.

The chain recombines TRBV9 with TRBJ2-1, with 9 bases matching TRBD2. The CDR3 is 16 residues long. Germline V gene sequence: CDR1 SGDLS, CDR2 YYNGEE. After removal of 3 bases from V and 10 bases from J, the junction contained 14 bases not matched to a gene. The CDR3 spells CASSAIAGAYTLEQFF. Here the CDR3 DNA reads TGTGCCAGCAGCGCCATAGCGGGAGCCTATACCCTCGAGCAGTTCTTC. The entire variable domain, with the rest obtained from reference TRBV9 and TRBJ2-1, is as follows: DSGVTQTPKHLITATGQRVTLRCSPRSGDLSVYWYQQSLDQGLQFLIQYYNGEERAKGNILERFSAQQFPDLHSELNLSSLELGDSALYFCASSAIAGAYTLEQFFGPGTRLTVL.

The chain recombines TRBV4-3 with TRBJ1-1, with D possibly matching TRBD1 (6 bases). The germline V and J ends were trimmed by 1 base and 9 bases, with 18 bases remaining between them. The CDR3 is made up of 15 amino acids. Germline CDR1 is LGHNA and CDR2 is YSLEER. DNA of the CDR3: TGCGCCAGCAGCCAAGGTCTGGGGGCGCGGGGAAAAGCTTTCTTT. Protein product: CASSQGLGARGKAFF.

This chain links TRBV7-2 with TRBJ1-5; no reliable D call. The CDR3 is 14 residues long. Trimming stripped 5 bases from V and 0 bases from J, with 8 bases between. Germline CDR1 SGHTA, CDR2 FQGNSA. DNA for the CDR3: TGTGCCAGCAGCACCGACCATAGCAATCAGCCCCAGCATTTT. It translates to CASSTDHSNQPQHF.

V usage is TRBV6-1 and J usage is TRBJ1-2, with D perhaps matching TRBD1 (5 bases). Trimming removed 1 base from V and 3 bases from J, with 12 bases in between. The CDR3 covers 15 residues. Germline CDR1 MNHNS, CDR2 SASEGT. CDR3 DNA sequence: TGTGCCAGCAGTGAAGATCGGGGCAGGGACTATGGCTACACCTTC. The encoded protein is CASSEDRGRDYGYTF.

CDR3 protein: CASRPLSGAQHF. The CDR3 nucleotides are TGTGCCAGCAGGCCCCTCTCCGGGGCCCAGCATTTT. The chain has TRBV6-6 and TRBJ1-5; D unresolved. The V and J ends lost 6 bases and 11 bases respectively, with 14 bases between them. Looked up from germline, CDR1 is MNHNY and CDR2 is SVGAGI (reference sequence). The CDR3 covers 12 residues.

The V gene is TRBV13, the J gene TRBJ2-1; D call uncertain. Trimming cost V 1 base and J 9 bases, with 4 bases left between them. This CDR3 has 11 amino acids. Germline CDR1 and CDR2: PRHDT and FYEKMQ (reference sequence). The CDR3 sequence: CASSLDSEQFF. CDR3 DNA sequence: TGTGCCAGCAGCTTAGATAGTGAGCAGTTCTTC.

The chain links TRBV11-2 to TRBJ2-7; D ambiguous. The ends were cut back, 6 bases at V and 1 base at J, with 4 bases in the middle. This CDR3 is 11 amino acids long. Germline loops: CDR1 SGHAT, CDR2 FQNNGV. The CDR3 region is CASSRSYEQYF. CDR3 in DNA: TGTGCCAGCAGTAGATCCTACGAGCAGTACTTC. The full variable domain, with the rest looked up from reference TRBV11-2 and TRBJ2-7, is EAGVAQSPRYKIIEKRQSVAFWCNPISGHATLYWYQQILGQGPKLLIQFQNNGVVDDSQLPKDRFSAERLKGVDSTLKIQPAKLEDSAVYLCASSRSYEQYFGPGTRLTVT.

V and J are TRBV19 and TRBJ2-5; 12 positions agree with TRBD2. Trimming at V came to 4 bases and at J to 5 bases, leaving 17 bases not matched to a gene. Germline V gene lookup returns CDR1 LNHDA and CDR2 SQIVND (reference sequence). This CDR3 has 19 residues. The CDR3 here is CASSTASGRGSTFLETQYF. The CDR3 nucleotides are TGTGCCAGTAGTACCGCTAGCGGGAGGGGGTCTACGTTTTTGGAGACCCAGTACTTC.

The rearrangement links TRBV18 to TRBJ2-3; 8 positions match TRBD2. CDR3 length: 12 amino acids. V was clipped by 6 bases and J by 6 bases; unmatched bases: 2. The V gene's germline CDR1 is KGHSH and CDR2 LQKENI. CDR3 protein: CASSERGDTQYF. The CDR3 DNA is TGTGCCAGCTCCGAGCGGGGGGATACGCAGTATTTT.

The chain recombines TRBV7-9 with TRBJ2-6, with D possibly matching TRBD2 (5 bases). The CDR3 loop spans 15 amino acids. Trimming stripped 3 bases from V and 3 bases from J, with 9 bases between. Germline V CDR1 and CDR2: SEHNR, FQNEAQ (reference sequence). The CDR3 DNA sequence: TGTGCCAGCAGCTTCTGGGGAGTTGGGGCCAACGTCCTGACTTTC. It encodes CASSFWGVGANVLTF.

The gene calls are TRBV7-3 and TRBJ2-7, with 9 bases matching TRBD1. Germline assignment: CDR1 SGHTA and CDR2 FQGTGA. This CDR3 has 15 residues. The V gene end was trimmed by 2 bases and the J gene end by 3 bases; junction bases not matched to a gene: 5. The chain's CDR3 is CASSLDGGQGYEQYF. CDR3 in DNA: TGTGCCAGCAGCTTAGACGGGGGACAGGGCTACGAGCAGTACTTC.

This clone appeared a few times. The gene calls are TRBV3-1 (or the pseudogene TRBV3-2) and TRBJ2-1; D uncertain. V lost 8 bases to trimming and J lost 7 bases, with 12 bases between them. This CDR3 is 12 amino acids long. In germline, CDR1 is LGHDT, CDR2 YNNKEL (reference sequence). Written as DNA, the CDR3 is TGTGCCAGCTCTCGATCCAGTAATGAGCAGTTCTTC. Encoded protein: CASSRSSNEQFF.

This chain uses TRBV12-2 with TRBJ1-4. TRBV12-2 is assigned pseudogene status. This CDR3 is built from 14 residues. This chain's CDR3 is CASRPTGIEGKLFF. The CDR3 nucleotides are TGTGCAAGTCGCCCAACCGGGATAGAGGGAAAACTGTTTTTT.

V gene TRBV7-3 combines with J gene TRBJ2-1, with a possible D match to TRBD1 (6 bases). The CDR3 sequence is 17 residues long. Trimming cost V 5 bases and J 2 bases, with 19 bases left between them. CDR1 is SGHTA, CDR2 FQGTGA, per germline. The CDR3 region is CASSKNRQGSPYNEQFF. DNA of the CDR3: TGTGCCAGCAGCAAAAATCGGCAGGGGTCCCCCTACAATGAGCAGTTCTTC. The entire variable domain, with the rest obtained from reference TRBV7-3 and TRBJ2-1, is as follows: GAGVSQTPSNKVTEKGKYVELRCDPISGHTALYWYRQSLGQGPEFLIYFQGTGAADDSGLPNDRFFAVRPEGSVSTLKIQRTERGDSAVYLCASSKNRQGSPYNEQFFGPGTRLTVL.

The chain has TRBV6-6 and TRBJ1-4, with a weak D call TRBD1 (5 bases). CDR3 length equals 14 residues. V lost 6 bases to trimming and J lost 5 bases, with 13 bases between them. CDR1 is MNHNY, CDR2 SVGAGI, per germline (reference sequence). Here the CDR3 reads CASRGEGPNEKLFF. CDR3 DNA: TGTGCCAGCAGGGGGGAGGGCCCCAATGAAAAACTGTTTTTT.

J is TRBJ2-1 and V is TRBV6-5, with a tentative D call TRBD2 (5 bases). The V end was cut by 8 bases, the J end by 0 bases, with 11 bases between. Germline assignment: CDR1 MNHEY and CDR2 SVGAGI. The CDR3 consists of 14 residues. CDR3: CASRREGSYNEQFF. CDR3 DNA: TGTGCCAGCCGTCGAGAGGGCTCCTACAATGAGCAGTTCTTC.

The sample holds one count of this clone. The chain has TRBV5-1 and TRBJ2-7; TRBD2 matches 7 bases. J was trimmed by 0 bases and V by 6 bases; bases with no gene match: 9. Germline CDR1 is SGHRS and CDR2 is YFSETQ. The CDR3 is made up of 15 amino acids. The CDR3 DNA sequence: TGCGCCAGCACCCTAAGCGGGACCAGCTCCTACGAGCAGTACTTC. Translation gives CASTLSGTSSYEQYF.

The rearrangement uses TRBV11-3 and TRBJ2-2; D could derive from TRBD1 or TRBD2 (5 bases each). CDR3 length: 16 residues. Germline V gene sequence: CDR1 SGHNT, CDR2 YENEEA. The V gene lost 3 bases and the J gene lost 4 bases, with 15 bases spanning the gap. In nucleotides, the CDR3 is TGTGCCAGCAGCTTTTCCACCGGGACGAGCACCGGGGAGCTGTTTTTT. This gives the protein CASSFSTGTSTGELFF.

The chain recombines TRBV5-6 with TRBJ2-1; 8 bases agree with TRBD2. Germline loops: CDR1 SGHDT, CDR2 YYEEEE. The ends lost 7 bases at V and 7 bases at J; junction bases unmatched: 7. This CDR3 contains 13 residues. CDR3 loop: CASVAGRHNEQFF. In DNA form, the CDR3 reads TGTGCCAGCGTAGCGGGACGTCATAATGAGCAGTTCTTC.

V is TRBV18 and J is TRBJ2-5; a possible D gene is TRBD1 (5 bases). The CDR3 covers 13 residues. Trimming pared 2 bases from V and 4 bases from J, leaving 8 bases between. Germline V gives CDR1 KGHSH, CDR2 LQKENI. The DNA of the CDR3 is TGTGCCAGCTCACCAGGCCAGGGAGAGACCCAGTACTTC. Protein: CASSPGQGETQYF.

This clone has only one observation. The chain has TRBV9 and TRBJ2-5; D ambiguous. From germline, CDR1 is SGDLS and CDR2 YYNGEE. This CDR3 is 13 amino acids long. With 0 bases removed from V and 4 bases from J, the gap between germline ends came to 7 bases. CDR3 sequence reads: CASSVVLGETQYF. The CDR3 nucleotides are TGTGCCAGCAGCGTAGTACTGGGAGAGACCCAGTACTTC.